Listed below are T cell receptor beta chains from one sample, sequenced in a study of T cells in Graves' hyperthyroidism and ophthalmopathy. TCRdb passed the multiplex PCR reads through MiXCR, listing each CDR3 protein once. Counted here are 280,000 or so distinct CDR3 sequences, 20% to 25% occurring once; the ten biggest clones make up more than 25%. The source material was blood. These receptor sequences come from a middle-aged man with Graves' hyperthyroidism that later progressed to Graves' ophthalmopathy. Both conserved end residues are part of each CDR3. A D gene is named only where the DNA matches it firmly. Clone size is not always given. Where it is, it says once, few, many or a class for expanded clones.

V: TRBV3-1
size: many
D: -
J: TRBJ2-2
CDR3: CASPRPGTGELFF
DNA: TGTGCCAGCCCGCGCCCCGGAACCGGGGAGCTGTTTTTT

V: TRBV28
size: -
D: TRBD1
J: TRBJ1-2
CDR3: CATGTGGAVGYTF
DNA: TGTGCCACCGGGACAGGGGGCGCAGTCGGCTACACCTTC

V: TRBV29-1
size: many
D: -
J: TRBJ1-2
CDR3: CSVEDIIRGGYTF
DNA: TGCAGCGTTGAAGACATCATCCGCGGTGGCTACACCTTC

V: TRBV3-1
size: few
D: -
J: TRBJ1-5
CDR3: CASSQSDSNQPQHF
DNA: TGTGCCAGCAGCCAATCGGATAGCAATCAGCCCCAGCATTTT

V: TRBV9
size: many
D: -
J: TRBJ1-6
CDR3: CASSVGQNYNSPLHF
DNA: TGTGCCAGCAGCGTAGGACAGAACTATAATTCACCCCTCCACTTT

V: TRBV12-3/TRBV12-4
size: many
D: -
J: TRBJ2-2
CDR3: CASSLGPRRTGELFF
DNA: TGTGCCAGCAGTTTAGGTCCTCGGCGGACCGGGGAGCTGTTTTTT

V: TRBV2
size: many
D: TRBD2
J: TRBJ2-2
CDR3: CASTKSRLAGGTGELFF
DNA: TGTGCCAGCACCAAGAGCCGACTAGCGGGAGGCACCGGGGAGCTGTTTTTT

V: TRBV2
size: many
D: TRBD2
J: TRBJ2-7
CDR3: CASRGTSGDYEQYF
DNA: TGTGCCAGCAGGGGGACTAGCGGGGACTACGAGCAGTACTTC

V: TRBV19
size: many
D: -
J: TRBJ2-7
CDR3: CASTPGLGGEYEQYF
DNA: TGTGCCAGTACCCCGGGATTAGGGGGAGAGTACGAGCAGTACTTC

V: TRBV12-3/TRBV12-4
size: -
D: -
J: TRBJ2-5
CDR3: CASSLPESQETQYF
DNA: TGTGCCAGCAGTTTACCCGAGTCCCAAGAGACCCAGTACTTC

V: TRBV12-3/TRBV12-4
size: -
D: -
J: TRBJ1-1
CDR3: CASTLRVNTEAFF
DNA: TGTGCCAGCACCCTAAGGGTGAACACTGAAGCTTTCTTT

V: TRBV12-3/TRBV12-4
size: many
D: TRBD1
J: TRBJ1-5
CDR3: CASSSQGAGQPQHF
DNA: TGTGCCAGCAGTTCACAGGGGGCGGGTCAGCCCCAGCATTTT

V: TRBV28
size: -
D: TRBD1
J: TRBJ1-2
CDR3: CASRPRDRVSYGYTF
DNA: TGTGCCAGCAGGCCCCGGGACAGGGTATCCTATGGCTACACCTTC

V: TRBV29-1
size: many
D: -
J: TRBJ1-5
CDR3: CSVGGERGNQPQHF
DNA: TGCAGCGTGGGGGGGGAAAGGGGCAATCAGCCCCAGCATTTT

V: TRBV24-1
size: -
D: TRBD2
J: TRBJ2-5
CDR3: CATSDRGTSIETQYF
DNA: TGTGCCACCAGTGACCGCGGGACTAGCATAGAGACCCAGTACTTC

V: TRBV20-1
size: many
D: -
J: TRBJ1-6
CDR3: CSARDPGPRNSPLHF
DNA: TGCAGTGCTAGGGATCCGGGACCCCGGAATTCACCCCTCCACTTT

V: TRBV28
size: many
D: TRBD1
J: TRBJ1-2
CDR3: CASSRDRGNTAFYGYTF
DNA: TGTGCCAGCAGCAGGGACAGGGGGAATACAGCCTTTTATGGCTACACCTTC

V: TRBV20-1
size: many
D: TRBD2
J: TRBJ2-7
CDR3: CSARGDTSDVREQYF
DNA: TGCAGTGCTAGAGGGGATACTAGCGACGTGAGGGAGCAGTACTTC